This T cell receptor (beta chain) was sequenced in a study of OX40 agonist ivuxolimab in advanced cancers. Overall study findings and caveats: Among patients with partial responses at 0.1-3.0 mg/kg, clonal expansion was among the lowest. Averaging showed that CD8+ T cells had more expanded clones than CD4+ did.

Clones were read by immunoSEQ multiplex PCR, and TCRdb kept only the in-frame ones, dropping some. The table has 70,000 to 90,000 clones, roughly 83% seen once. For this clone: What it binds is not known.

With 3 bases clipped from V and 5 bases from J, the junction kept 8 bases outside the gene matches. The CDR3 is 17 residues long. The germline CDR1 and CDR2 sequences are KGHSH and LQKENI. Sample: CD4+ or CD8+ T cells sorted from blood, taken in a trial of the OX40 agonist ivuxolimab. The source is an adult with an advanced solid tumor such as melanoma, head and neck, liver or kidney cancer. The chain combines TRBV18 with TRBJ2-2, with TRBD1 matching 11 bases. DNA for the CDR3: TGTGCCAGCTCACCCTACGCCGGGACAGGGGGGACCGGGGAGCTGTTTTTT. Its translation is CASSPYAGTGGTGELFF.